This TCR beta chain originates from a study of T cells after yellow fever vaccination. The study, taken as a whole, reports: Among all clonotypes, a small share was observed in both CD4 and CD8 compartments.

MiXCR, run by TCRdb on the 5' RACE reads, gives a single entry per CDR3 protein. The sample holds approximately 580,000 distinct CDR3 sequences, about a sixth seen once. This CDR3 has 16 amino acids. After removal of 1 base from V and 5 bases from J, the junction contained 7 bases not matched to a gene. From germline, CDR1 is SGHRS and CDR2 YFSETQ. This clonotype was detected many times. What it binds is unknown. The receptor was isolated from a man between 18 and 35 years old who received the YFV17D yellow fever vaccine. Specimen: PBMCs, collected less than 6 days after the first yellow fever vaccination. The chain is built from TRBV5-1 and TRBJ2-5; 11 bases align to TRBD2. As DNA, the CDR3 is TGCGCCAGCAGCTTGTTGACTAGCGGGGAGGTTGAGACCCAGTACTTC. Protein: CASSLLTSGEVETQYF.